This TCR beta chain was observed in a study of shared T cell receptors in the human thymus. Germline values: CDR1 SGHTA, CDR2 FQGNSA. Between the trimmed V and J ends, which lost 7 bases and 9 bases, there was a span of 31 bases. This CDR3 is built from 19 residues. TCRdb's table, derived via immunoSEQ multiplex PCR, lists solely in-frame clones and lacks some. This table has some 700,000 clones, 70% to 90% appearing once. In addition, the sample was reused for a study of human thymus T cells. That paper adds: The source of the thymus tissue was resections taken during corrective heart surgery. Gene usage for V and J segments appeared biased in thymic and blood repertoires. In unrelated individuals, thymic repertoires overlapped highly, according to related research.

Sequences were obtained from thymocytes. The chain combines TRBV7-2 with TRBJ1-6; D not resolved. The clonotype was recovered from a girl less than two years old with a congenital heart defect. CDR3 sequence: CASNSALGSRRDTGSPLHF. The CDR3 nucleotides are TGTGCCAGCAACTCGGCCCTTGGGTCGCGTCGTGATACGGGTTCACCCCTCCACTTT.